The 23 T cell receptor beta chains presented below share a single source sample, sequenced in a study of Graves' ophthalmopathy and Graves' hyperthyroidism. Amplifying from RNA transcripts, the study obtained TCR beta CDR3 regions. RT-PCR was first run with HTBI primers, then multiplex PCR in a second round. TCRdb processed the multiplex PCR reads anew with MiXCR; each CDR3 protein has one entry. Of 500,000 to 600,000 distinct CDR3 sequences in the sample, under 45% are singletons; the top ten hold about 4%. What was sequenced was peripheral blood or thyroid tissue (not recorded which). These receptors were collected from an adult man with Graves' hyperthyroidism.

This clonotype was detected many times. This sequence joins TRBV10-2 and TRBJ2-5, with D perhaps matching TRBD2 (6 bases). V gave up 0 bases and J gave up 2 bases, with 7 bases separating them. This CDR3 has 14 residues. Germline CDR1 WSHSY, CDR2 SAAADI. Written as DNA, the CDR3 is TGCGCCAGCAGTGAGTCGGGGACTCAAGAGACCCAGTACTTC. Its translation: CASSESGTQETQYF.

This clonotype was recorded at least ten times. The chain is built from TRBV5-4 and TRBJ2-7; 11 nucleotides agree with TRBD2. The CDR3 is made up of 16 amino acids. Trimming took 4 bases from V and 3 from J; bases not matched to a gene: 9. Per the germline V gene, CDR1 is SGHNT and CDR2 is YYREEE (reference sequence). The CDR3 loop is CASSDQLTSGNYEQYF. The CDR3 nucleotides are TGTGCCAGCAGCGACCAATTGACTAGCGGGAACTACGAGCAGTACTTC.

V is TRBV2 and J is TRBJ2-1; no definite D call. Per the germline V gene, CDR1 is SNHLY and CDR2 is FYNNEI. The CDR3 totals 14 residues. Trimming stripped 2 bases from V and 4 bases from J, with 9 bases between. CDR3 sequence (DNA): TGTGCCAGCAGTGAATCAGCTTTGTACAATGAGCAGTTCTTC. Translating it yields CASSESALYNEQFF.

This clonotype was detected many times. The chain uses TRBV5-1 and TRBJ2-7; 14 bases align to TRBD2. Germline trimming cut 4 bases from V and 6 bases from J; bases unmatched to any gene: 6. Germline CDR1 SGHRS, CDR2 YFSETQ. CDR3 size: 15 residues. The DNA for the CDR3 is TGCGCCAGCAGCCCAGGACTAGCGGGGGGTAGCGAGCAGTACTTC. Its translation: CASSPGLAGGSEQYF.

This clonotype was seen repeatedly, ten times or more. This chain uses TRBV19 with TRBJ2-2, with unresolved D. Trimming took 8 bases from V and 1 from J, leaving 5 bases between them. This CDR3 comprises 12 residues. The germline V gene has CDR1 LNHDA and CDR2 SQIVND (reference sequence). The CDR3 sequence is CASLRNTGELFF. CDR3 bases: TGTGCCAGTCTTAGGAACACCGGGGAGCTGTTTTTT.

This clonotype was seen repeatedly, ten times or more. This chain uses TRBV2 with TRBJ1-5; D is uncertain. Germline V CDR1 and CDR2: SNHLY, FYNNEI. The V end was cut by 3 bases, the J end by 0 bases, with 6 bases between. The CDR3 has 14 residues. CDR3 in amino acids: CASSDSNSNQPQHF. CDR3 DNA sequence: TGTGCCAGCAGTGACAGCAATAGCAATCAGCCCCAGCATTTT.

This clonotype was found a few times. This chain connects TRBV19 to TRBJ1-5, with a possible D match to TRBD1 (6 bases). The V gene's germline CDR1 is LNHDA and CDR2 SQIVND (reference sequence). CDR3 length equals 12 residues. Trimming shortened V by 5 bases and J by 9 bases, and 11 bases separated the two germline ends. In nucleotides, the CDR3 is TGTGCCAGTAGTCGTTCACAGGGGCCCCAGCATTTT. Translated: CASSRSQGPQHF. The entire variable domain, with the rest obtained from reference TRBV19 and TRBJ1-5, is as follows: DGGITQSPKYLFRKEGQNVTLSCEQNLNHDAMYWYRQDPGQGLRLIYYSQIVNDFQKGDIAEGYSVSREKKESFPLTVTSAQKNPTAFYLCASSRSQGPQHFGDGTRLSIL.

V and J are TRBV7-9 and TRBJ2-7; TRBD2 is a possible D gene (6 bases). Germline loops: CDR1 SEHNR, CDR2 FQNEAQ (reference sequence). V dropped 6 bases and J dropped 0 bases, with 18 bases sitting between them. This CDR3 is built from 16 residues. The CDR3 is CASSGSLRGDSYEQYF. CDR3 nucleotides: TGTGCCAGCAGTGGAAGTTTGCGGGGTGACTCCTACGAGCAGTACTTC.

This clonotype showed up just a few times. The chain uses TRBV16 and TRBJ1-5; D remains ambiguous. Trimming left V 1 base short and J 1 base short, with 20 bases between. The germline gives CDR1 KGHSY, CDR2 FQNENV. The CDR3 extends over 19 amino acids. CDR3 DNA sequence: TGTGCCAGCAGCCAATGCTATTCGGGGAAGTGGGAAAGCAATCAGCCCCAGCATTTT. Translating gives CASSQCYSGKWESNQPQHF.

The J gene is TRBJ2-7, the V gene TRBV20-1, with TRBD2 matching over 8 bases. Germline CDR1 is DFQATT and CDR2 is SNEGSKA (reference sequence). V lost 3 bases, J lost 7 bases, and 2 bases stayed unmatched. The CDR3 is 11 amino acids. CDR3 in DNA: TGCAGTGCTAGGGGCGGGAGGGAGCAGTACTTC. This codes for CSARGGREQYF.

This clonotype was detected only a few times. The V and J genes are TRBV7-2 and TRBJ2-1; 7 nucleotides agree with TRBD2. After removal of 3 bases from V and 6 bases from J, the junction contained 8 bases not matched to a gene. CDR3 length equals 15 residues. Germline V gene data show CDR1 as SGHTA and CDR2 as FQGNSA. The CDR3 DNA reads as TGTGCCAGCAGCTTCAGGGCGGGAGCCGGCAATGAGCAGTTCTTC. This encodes CASSFRAGAGNEQFF.

CDR3 in DNA: TGTGCCAGCAGCTTAGACAGGGTGGCCGTCACCGGGGAGCTGTTTTTT. Its protein product is CASSLDRVAVTGELFF. This chain joins TRBV7-6 and TRBJ2-2, with D maybe TRBD1 (6 bases). The V end lost 1 base, the J end lost 4 bases, and 13 bases lay between the germline ends. The CDR3 contains 16 residues. Germline lookup yields CDR1 SGHVS and CDR2 FNYEAQ.

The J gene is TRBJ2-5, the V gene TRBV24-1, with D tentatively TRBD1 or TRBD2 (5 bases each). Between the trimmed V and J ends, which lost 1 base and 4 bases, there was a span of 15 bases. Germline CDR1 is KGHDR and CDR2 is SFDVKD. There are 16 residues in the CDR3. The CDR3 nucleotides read TGTGCCACCAGTGATTTTAGGGACGCCGAGAGAGAGACCCAGTACTTC. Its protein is CATSDFRDAERETQYF.

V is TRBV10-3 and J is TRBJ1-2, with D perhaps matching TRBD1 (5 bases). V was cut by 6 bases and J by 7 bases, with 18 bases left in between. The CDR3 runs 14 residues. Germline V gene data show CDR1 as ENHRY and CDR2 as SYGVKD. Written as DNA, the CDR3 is TGTGCCATCAGGGCGATGAGGGACCGTGGTGGCTACACCTTC. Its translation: CAIRAMRDRGGYTF.

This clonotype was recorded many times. CDR3 nucleotide sequence: TGTGCCAGCAGCATAGACAGAGAAGCTTTCTTT. Protein sequence: CASSIDREAFF. The chain is built from TRBV7-9 and TRBJ1-1; D is perhaps TRBD1 (5 bases). Germline V CDR1 and CDR2: SEHNR, FQNEAQ (reference sequence). V lost 5 bases to trimming and J lost 8 bases, with 9 bases between them. This CDR3 contains 11 residues.

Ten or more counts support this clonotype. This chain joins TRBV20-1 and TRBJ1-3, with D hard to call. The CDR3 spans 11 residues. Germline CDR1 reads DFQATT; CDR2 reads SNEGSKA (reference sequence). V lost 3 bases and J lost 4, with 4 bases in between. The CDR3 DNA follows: TGCAGTGCTAGTTGGGGAAACACCATATATTTT. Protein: CSASWGNTIYF.

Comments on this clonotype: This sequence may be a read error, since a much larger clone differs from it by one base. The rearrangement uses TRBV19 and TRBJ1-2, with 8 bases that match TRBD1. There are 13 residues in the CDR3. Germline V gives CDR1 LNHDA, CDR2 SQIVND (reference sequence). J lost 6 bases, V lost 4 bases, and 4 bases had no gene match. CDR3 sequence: CASSNSGGDGYTF. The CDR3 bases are TGTGCCAGTAGTAACTCAGGGGGCGATGGCTACACCTTC. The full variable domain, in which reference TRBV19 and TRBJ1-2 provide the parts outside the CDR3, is DGGITQSPKYLFRKEGQNVTLSCEQNLNHDAMYWYRQDPGQGLRLIYYSQIVNDFQKGDIAEGYSVSREKKESFPLTVTSAQKNPTAFYLCASSNSGGDGYTFGSGTRLTVV.

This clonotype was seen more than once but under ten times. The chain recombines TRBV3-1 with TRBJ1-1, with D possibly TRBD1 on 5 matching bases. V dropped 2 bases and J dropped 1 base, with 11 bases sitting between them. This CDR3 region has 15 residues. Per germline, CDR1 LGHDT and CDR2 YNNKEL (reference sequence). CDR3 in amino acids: CASSQRNQGNTEAFF. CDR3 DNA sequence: TGTGCCAGCAGCCAACGGAATCAGGGGAACACTGAAGCTTTCTTT.

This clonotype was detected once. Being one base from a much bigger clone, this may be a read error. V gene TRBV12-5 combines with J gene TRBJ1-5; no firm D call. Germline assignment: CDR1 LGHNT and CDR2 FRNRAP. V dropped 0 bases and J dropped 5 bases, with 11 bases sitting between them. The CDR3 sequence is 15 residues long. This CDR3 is CASGLVGRSDQPQHF. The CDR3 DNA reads TGTGCTAGTGGTTTGGTCGGCAGGTCGGATCAGCCCCAGCATTTT.

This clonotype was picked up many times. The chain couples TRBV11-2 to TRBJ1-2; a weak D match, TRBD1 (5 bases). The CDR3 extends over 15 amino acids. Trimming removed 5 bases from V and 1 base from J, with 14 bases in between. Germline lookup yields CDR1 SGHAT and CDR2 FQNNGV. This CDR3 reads CASSERGAVNYGYTF. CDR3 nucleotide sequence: TGTGCCAGCAGCGAACGAGGGGCCGTTAACTATGGCTACACCTTC.

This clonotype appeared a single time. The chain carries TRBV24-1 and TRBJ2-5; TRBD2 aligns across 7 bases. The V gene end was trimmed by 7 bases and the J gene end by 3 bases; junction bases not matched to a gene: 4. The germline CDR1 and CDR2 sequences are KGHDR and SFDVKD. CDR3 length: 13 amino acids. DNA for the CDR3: TGTGCCACCAGCAACCGGGGGGAAGAGACCCAGTACTTC. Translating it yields CATSNRGEETQYF.

CDR3 nucleotides: TGTGCCAGCAGTGGGACAGCCGCCTATAATTCACCCCTCCACTTT. Its translation: CASSGTAAYNSPLHF. This chain links TRBV27 with TRBJ1-6; 7 bases align to TRBD1. With V trimmed by 5 bases and J by 2 bases, 3 bases remained unmatched. This CDR3 contains 15 residues. Germline-derived CDR1 and CDR2 are MNHEY and SMNVEV (reference sequence).

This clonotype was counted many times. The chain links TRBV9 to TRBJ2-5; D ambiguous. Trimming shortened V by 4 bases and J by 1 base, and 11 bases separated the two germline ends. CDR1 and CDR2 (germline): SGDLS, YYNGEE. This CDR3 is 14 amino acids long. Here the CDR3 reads CASSTPWTQETQYF. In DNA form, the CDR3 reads TGTGCCAGCAGCACCCCCTGGACCCAAGAGACCCAGTACTTC.